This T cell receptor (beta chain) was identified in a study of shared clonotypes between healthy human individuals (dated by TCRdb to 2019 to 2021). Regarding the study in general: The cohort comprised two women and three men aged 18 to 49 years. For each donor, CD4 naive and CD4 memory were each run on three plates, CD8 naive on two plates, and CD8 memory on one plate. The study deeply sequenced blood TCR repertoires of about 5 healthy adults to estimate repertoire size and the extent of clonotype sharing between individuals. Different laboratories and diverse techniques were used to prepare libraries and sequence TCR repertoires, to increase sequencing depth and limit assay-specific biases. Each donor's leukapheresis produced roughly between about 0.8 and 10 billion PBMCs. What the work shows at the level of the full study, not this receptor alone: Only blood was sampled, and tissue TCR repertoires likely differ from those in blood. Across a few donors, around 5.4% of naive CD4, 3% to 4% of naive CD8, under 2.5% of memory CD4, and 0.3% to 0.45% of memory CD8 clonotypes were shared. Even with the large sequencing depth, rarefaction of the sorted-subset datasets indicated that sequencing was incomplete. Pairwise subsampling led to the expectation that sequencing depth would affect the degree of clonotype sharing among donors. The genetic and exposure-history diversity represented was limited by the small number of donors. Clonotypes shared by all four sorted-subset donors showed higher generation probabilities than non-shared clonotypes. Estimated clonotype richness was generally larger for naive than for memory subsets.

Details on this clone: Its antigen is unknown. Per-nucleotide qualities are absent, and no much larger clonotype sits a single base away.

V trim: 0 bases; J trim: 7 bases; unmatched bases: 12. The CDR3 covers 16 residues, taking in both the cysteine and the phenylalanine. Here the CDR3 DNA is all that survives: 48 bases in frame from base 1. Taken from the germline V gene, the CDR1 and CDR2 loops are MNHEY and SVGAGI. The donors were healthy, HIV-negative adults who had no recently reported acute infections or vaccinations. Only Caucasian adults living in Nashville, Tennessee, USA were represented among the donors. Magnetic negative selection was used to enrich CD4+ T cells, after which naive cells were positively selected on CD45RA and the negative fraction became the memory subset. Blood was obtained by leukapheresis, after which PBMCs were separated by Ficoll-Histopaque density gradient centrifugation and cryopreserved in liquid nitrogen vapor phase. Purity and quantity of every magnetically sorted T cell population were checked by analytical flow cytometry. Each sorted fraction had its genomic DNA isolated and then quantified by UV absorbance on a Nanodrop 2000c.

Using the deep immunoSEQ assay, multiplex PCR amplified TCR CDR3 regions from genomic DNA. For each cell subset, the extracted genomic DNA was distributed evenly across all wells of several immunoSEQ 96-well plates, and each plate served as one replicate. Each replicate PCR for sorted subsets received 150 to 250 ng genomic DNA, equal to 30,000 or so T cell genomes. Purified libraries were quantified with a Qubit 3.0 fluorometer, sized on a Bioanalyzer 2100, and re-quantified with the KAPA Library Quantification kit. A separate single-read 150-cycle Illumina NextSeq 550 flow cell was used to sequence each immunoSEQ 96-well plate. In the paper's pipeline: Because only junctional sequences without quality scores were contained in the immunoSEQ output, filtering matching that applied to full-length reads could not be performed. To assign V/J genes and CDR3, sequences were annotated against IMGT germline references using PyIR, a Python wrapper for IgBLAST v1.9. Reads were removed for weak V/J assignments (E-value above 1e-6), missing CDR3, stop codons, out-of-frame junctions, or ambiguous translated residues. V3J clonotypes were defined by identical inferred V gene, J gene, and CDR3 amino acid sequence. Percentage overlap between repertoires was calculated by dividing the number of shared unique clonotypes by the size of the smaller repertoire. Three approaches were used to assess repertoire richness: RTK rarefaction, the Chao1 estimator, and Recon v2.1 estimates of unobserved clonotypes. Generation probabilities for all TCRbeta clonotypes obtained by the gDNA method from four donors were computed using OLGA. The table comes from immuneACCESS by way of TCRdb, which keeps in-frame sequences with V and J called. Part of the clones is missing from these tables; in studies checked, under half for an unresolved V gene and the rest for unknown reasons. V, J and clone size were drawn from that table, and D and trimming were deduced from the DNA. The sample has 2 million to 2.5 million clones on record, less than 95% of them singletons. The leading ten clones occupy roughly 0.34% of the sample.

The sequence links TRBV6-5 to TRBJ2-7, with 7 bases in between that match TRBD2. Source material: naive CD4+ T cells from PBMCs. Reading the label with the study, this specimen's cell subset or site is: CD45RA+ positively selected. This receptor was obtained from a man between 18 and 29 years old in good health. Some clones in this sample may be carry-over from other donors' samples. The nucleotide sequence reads TGTGCCAGCAGTTACTCGATCGTGAGGCGGGGGACGGAGCAGTACTTC. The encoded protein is CASSYSIVRRGTEQYF.